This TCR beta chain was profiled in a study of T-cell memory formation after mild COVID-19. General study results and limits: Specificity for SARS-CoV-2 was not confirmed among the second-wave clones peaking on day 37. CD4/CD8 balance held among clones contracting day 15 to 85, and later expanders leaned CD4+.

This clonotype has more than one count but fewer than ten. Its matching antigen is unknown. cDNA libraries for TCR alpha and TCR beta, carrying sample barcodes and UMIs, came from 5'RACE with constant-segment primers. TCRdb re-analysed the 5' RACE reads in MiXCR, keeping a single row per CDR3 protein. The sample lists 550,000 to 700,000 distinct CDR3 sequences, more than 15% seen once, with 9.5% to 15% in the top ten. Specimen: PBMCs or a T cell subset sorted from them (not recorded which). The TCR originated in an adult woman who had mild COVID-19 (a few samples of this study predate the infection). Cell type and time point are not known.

CDR3 sequence (DNA): TGTGCCAGCAGTTTAGCAGGGGTCCATGGCTACACCTTC. Protein product: CASSLAGVHGYTF. The rearrangement joins TRBV12-3 or TRBV12-4 to TRBJ1-2; the D gene is possibly TRBD1 (5 bases). This CDR3 spans 13 amino acids. V gave up 0 bases and J gave up 6 bases, with 8 bases separating them.